Listed below are T cell receptor beta chains from one sample, sequenced in a study of T cell changes during pregnancy in multiple sclerosis. Sequencing was performed with immunoSEQ multiplex PCR; in TCRdb, only in-frame clones are kept and a portion is missing. Here the sample spans roughly 32,000 clones, about nine tenths being singletons. This specimen consisted of CD8+ T cells from peripheral blood mononuclear cells, obtained in the second trimester of pregnancy. Source of these receptors: a female donor in good health, enrolled as a control in a pregnancy study. The CDR3 runs from the conserved cysteine through the conserved F or W. D genes are given only for firm matches. Clone size is stated in some rows and not others, as once, few, many or a class when expanded.

j_call	clone_size	d_call	v_call	cdr3_nt	cdr3_aa
TRBJ1-1	-	TRBD1	TRBV11-1	TGTGCCAGCAGCGCCCCGTGGACAGGGACGAACACTGAAGCTTTCTTT	CASSAPWTGTNTEAFF
TRBJ1-2	-	-	TRBV29-1	TGCAGCGTTACAGGAGACAACTATGGCTACACCTTC	CSVTGDNYGYTF
TRBJ1-2	-	TRBD1	TRBV19	TGTGCCAGTAGTATGGCGTTTTCCCTTGACAGGGGAAACTATGGCTACACCTTC	CASSMAFSLDRGNYGYTF
TRBJ2-7	-	-	TRBV30	TGTGCCTGGAATTTACTGGGGGGTTACGAGCAGTACTTC	CAWNLLGGYEQYF
TRBJ1-2	-	-	TRBV18	TGTGCCAGCTCCTCGGGACGGGAGAACTATGGCTACACCTTC	CASSSGRENYGYTF
TRBJ2-7	-	-	TRBV4-3	TGCGCCAGCAGCCAAGAGGCAGGGCTGAGCTCCTACGAGCAGTACTTC	CASSQEAGLSSYEQYF
TRBJ1-3	-	TRBD1	TRBV4-2	TGTGCCAGCAGCCAAGACGGGGGACAGGGGGCGCCCGGAAACACCATATATTTT	CASSQDGGQGAPGNTIYF
TRBJ2-2	once	-	TRBV4-1	TGCGCCAGCAGCCAACATCCGAACACCGGGGAGCTGTTTTTT	CASSQHPNTGELFF
TRBJ2-7	-	-	TRBV5-1	TGCGCCAGCACAGGGTCGGGGGACTACGAGCAGTACTTC	CASTGSGDYEQYF
TRBJ2-2	-	-	TRBV4-1	TGCGCCAGCAGCCCGCTGGGGCAGGGGAACACCGGGGAGCTGTTTTTT	CASSPLGQGNTGELFF
TRBJ2-7	-	TRBD2	TRBV30	TGTGCCTGGAGGGGAGCGGGGGAGGGCTACGAGCAGTACTTC	CAWRGAGEGYEQYF
TRBJ2-3	-	-	TRBV5-6	TGTGCCAGCAGCACCGGGACTGGGGCAGATACGCAGTATTTT	CASSTGTGADTQYF
TRBJ2-3	-	TRBD1	TRBV6-5	TGTGCCACCGGGACAGGGGACATTAGCACAGATACGCAGTATTTT	CATGTGDISTDTQYF
TRBJ2-5	once	TRBD1	TRBV4-1	TGCGCCAGCAGCCTTCCAAAAACAGGGGCCCAAGAGACCCAGTACTTC	CASSLPKTGAQETQYF
TRBJ2-7	-	-	TRBV19	TGTGCCAGTAGATCGGGAGCCTACGAGCAGTACTTC	CASRSGAYEQYF
TRBJ1-5	-	-	TRBV5-6	TGTGCCAGCAGCTCCTACAATCAGCCCCAGCATTTT	CASSSYNQPQHF
TRBJ1-6	-	TRBD1	TRBV28	TGTGCCAGCAGGTATGGACAGGGGCAATCACCCCTCCACTTT	CASRYGQGQSPLHF
TRBJ2-5	-	TRBD1	TRBV29-1	TGCAGCGCCCCGGGACAGGGTCCGGAGACCCAGTACTTC	CSAPGQGPETQYF
TRBJ2-5	-	TRBD1	TRBV13	TGTGCCAGCACCAATATTACAGGGGCAGAAGAGACCCAGTACTTC	CASTNITGAEETQYF
TRBJ2-7	-	-	TRBV28	TGTGCCAGCAGCCATGGCAGGGACTACGAGCAGTACTTC	CASSHGRDYEQYF
TRBJ2-7	-	TRBD1	TRBV13	TGTGCCAGCAGCCCCGACAGGGGAAGCGCCTACGAGCAGTACTTC	CASSPDRGSAYEQYF
TRBJ1-2	-	TRBD1	TRBV2	TGTGCCAGCAGTGAGGCTACAGGGGGCTATGGCTACACCTTC	CASSEATGGYGYTF
TRBJ1-1	-	TRBD1	TRBV11-2	TGTGCCAGCAGCATCAACAGGGGGCCTTACACTGAAGCTTTCTTT	CASSINRGPYTEAFF
TRBJ1-1	-	-	TRBV19	TGTGCCAGTAGTATAGGGAGCGGAGGGAACACTGAAGCTTTCTTT	CASSIGSGGNTEAFF
TRBJ1-4	-	-	TRBV4-3	TGCGCCAGCAGCCAAGGAGCCTCAACTAATGAAAAACTGTTTTTT	CASSQGASTNEKLFF
TRBJ2-7	few	TRBD1	TRBV6-1	TGTGCCAGCAGTGAAGCGCTCCCCGGGGCAGGGGGTCACGAGCAGTACTTC	CASSEALPGAGGHEQYF
TRBJ1-1	-	-	TRBV2	TGTGCCAGCAGTGGAGGTTGGGGGCCGGATTTCAACACTGAAGCTTTCTTT	CASSGGWGPDFNTEAFF
TRBJ2-1	-	TRBD2	TRBV19	TGTGCCAGCCTTGGGCGGGGGGGGGTCGATGAGCAGTTCTTC	CASLGRGGVDEQFF
TRBJ1-2	-	-	TRBV6-4	TGTGCCAGCACCCCGGACTATGGCTACACCTTC	CASTPDYGYTF
TRBJ1-4	-	TRBD1	TRBV7-8	TGTGCCAGCAGCCCAGGACAGGGGACCCCTGCAACTAATGAAAAACTGTTTTTT	CASSPGQGTPATNEKLFF
TRBJ2-7	-	-	TRBV7-9	TGTGCCAGCAGCTCATTCAGGGACGAGCAGTACTTC	CASSSFRDEQYF
TRBJ1-3	-	-	TRBV5-5	TGTGCCAGCAGCTTGGAGGCGGTTAGCTCTGGAAACACCATATATTTT	CASSLEAVSSGNTIYF
TRBJ1-1	-	TRBD1	TRBV29-1	TGCAGCGTTGTAGGGACAGTCGCTTTCTTT	CSVVGTVAFF
TRBJ1-5	-	-	TRBV27	TGTGCCAGCAGTAACAGTGATTACAATCAGCCCCAGCATTTT	CASSNSDYNQPQHF
TRBJ1-5	-	TRBD1	TRBV19	TGTGCCAGTAGTAAAGGGACAGGGGGGAATCAGCCCCAGCATTTT	CASSKGTGGNQPQHF
TRBJ1-2	-	TRBD1	TRBV7-9	TGTGCCAGCAGCAAAGGGGGCAGTTACTATGGCTACACCTTC	CASSKGGSYYGYTF
TRBJ2-3	few	-	TRBV6-1	TGTGCCAGCTGTCTTGGCGGAGACCACACAGATACGCAGTATTTT	CASCLGGDHTDTQYF
TRBJ1-6	-	TRBD1	TRBV4-3	TGCGCCAGCAGCCAGGATGGGACAGGGAATTCACCCCTCCACTTT	CASSQDGTGNSPLHF
TRBJ2-1	-	-	TRBV7-2	TGTGCCAGCAGCCCGGACTACTTCAATGAGCAGTTCTTC	CASSPDYFNEQFF
TRBJ2-3	-	-	TRBV10-3	TGTGCCATCAGTGAGTCTAGCCCGGATACGCAGTATTTT	CAISESSPDTQYF
TRBJ1-1	-	-	TRBV27	TGTGCCAGCGTATATCGGGGGACTGAAGCTTTCTTT	CASVYRGTEAFF
TRBJ1-5	-	-	TRBV2	TGTGCCAGCAGTGACAGGGATCCGTCCAATCAGCCCCAGCATTTT	CASSDRDPSNQPQHF
TRBJ1-1	-	-	TRBV6-5	TGTGCCAGCACCTCGGGGAATGAAGCTTTCTTT	CASTSGNEAFF
TRBJ2-2	-	-	TRBV30	TGTGCCTGGAGTGTAACCCAGTCCGGGGAGCTGTTTTTT	CAWSVTQSGELFF
TRBJ1-1	-	-	TRBV27	TGTGCCAGCAGTCCCCTCGGACAGAACACTGAAGCTTTCTTT	CASSPLGQNTEAFF
TRBJ2-3	-	TRBD2	TRBV27	TGTGCCAGCAGTTTAAGCGGGGGGGCCGGTTCGGATACGCAGTATTTT	CASSLSGGAGSDTQYF
TRBJ2-1	-	-	TRBV9	TGTGCCAGCAGCGTAGTTTCCGGGAGTGGGCAGTTCTTC	CASSVVSGSGQFF